Below are 32 T cell receptor beta chains sequenced from a single sample in a study of Graves' ophthalmopathy and Graves' hyperthyroidism. Amplified material comprised TCR beta CDR3 regions derived from RNA transcripts. Second-round multiplex PCR came after a first-round RT-PCR that employed HTBI primers. TCRdb itself ran the multiplex PCR reads through MiXCR, one entry per CDR3 protein. Among hundreds of thousands of distinct CDR3 sequences listed, about a fifth were seen once. The source material was peripheral blood. The receptors shown here come from a woman between 18 and 29 years old with stable Graves' hyperthyroidism. Some clones in this sample may be carry-over from other donors' samples.

This chain joins TRBV6-1 and TRBJ1-2, with no clear D. The CDR3 extends over 13 amino acids. CDR1 is MNHNS, CDR2 SASEGT, per germline. Trimming took off 3 bases at V and 5 bases at J, with 10 bases between the two ends. The CDR3 DNA follows: TGTGCCAGCAGTGACCCCTCGGAGTATGGCTACACCTTC. This encodes CASSDPSEYGYTF.

The chain joins TRBV3-1 to TRBJ2-5; D unresolved. In germline, CDR1 is LGHDT, CDR2 YNNKEL (reference sequence). CDR3 size: 13 residues. Trimming cost V 2 bases and J 3 bases, with 7 bases left between them. In DNA form, the CDR3 reads TGTGCCAGCAGCCAACACCCGGAAGAGACCCAGTACTTC. Its translation: CASSQHPEETQYF.

This clonotype was found many times. This chain links TRBV19 with TRBJ1-6; D might be TRBD1 (6 bases). CDR1 is LNHDA and CDR2 is SQIVND in the germline V gene (reference sequence). The CDR3 contains 13 residues. The V and J ends lost 7 bases and 9 bases respectively, with 13 bases between them. CDR3 protein: CASTPGQISPLHF. The CDR3 coding sequence is TGTGCCAGTACGCCCGGACAGATTTCACCCCTCCACTTT.

The chain joins TRBV6-1 to TRBJ2-7; 10 bases map to TRBD2. Trimming at V came to 6 bases and at J to 3 bases, leaving 14 bases not matched to a gene. The CDR3 sequence is 17 residues long. CDR1 is MNHNS and CDR2 is SASEGT in the germline V gene. The CDR3 sequence: CASSQDLPAGGLYEQYF. CDR3 DNA sequence: TGTGCCAGCAGCCAAGATCTGCCAGCGGGGGGGCTCTACGAGCAGTACTTC.

This clonotype was recorded a few times. The V and J genes are TRBV30 and TRBJ1-2; TRBD1 agrees at 10 bases. The CDR3 runs to 12 residues. The V gene's germline CDR1 is GTSNPN and CDR2 SVGIG (reference sequence). The ends lost 5 bases at V and 5 bases at J; junction bases unmatched: 2. The CDR3 sequence: CAWGDRGYGYTF. The CDR3 region has the DNA TGTGCCTGGGGGGACAGGGGTTATGGCTACACCTTC.

The sample holds many counts of this clonotype. The J gene is TRBJ1-5, the V gene TRBV7-8; D uncertain. Per germline, CDR1 SGHVS and CDR2 FQNEAQ. This CDR3 region has 15 residues. Trimming cost V 7 bases and J 0 bases, with 13 bases left between them. CDR3 in amino acids: CASNPTGISNQPQHF. CDR3 nucleotide sequence: TGTGCCAGCAACCCGACGGGGATTAGCAATCAGCCCCAGCATTTT.

This clonotype was detected only a few times. This rearrangement joins TRBV5-1 to TRBJ2-7, with 12 bases that match TRBD2. With 4 bases clipped from V and 2 bases from J, the junction kept 4 bases outside the gene matches. The CDR3 has 15 residues. Germline assignment: CDR1 SGHRS and CDR2 YFSETQ. The CDR3 DNA sequence: TGCGCCAGCAGCCCATCTAGCGGGGGGGCCTACGAGCAGTACTTC. It is translated as CASSPSSGGAYEQYF.

This clonotype came up many times. The chain couples TRBV5-1 to TRBJ2-7; 11 bases agree with TRBD2. The V gene end was trimmed by 2 bases and the J gene end by 7 bases; junction bases not matched to a gene: 17. In germline, CDR1 is SGHRS, CDR2 YFSETQ. The CDR3 is 18 amino acids. The CDR3 region has the DNA TGCGCCAGCAGCTTCTTCGGTGGACTAGCGGGTAGCGGGGGGGAGCAGTACTTC. Protein product: CASSFFGGLAGSGGEQYF. The whole variable domain, remainder taken from reference TRBV5-1 and TRBJ2-7, is KAGVTQTPRYLIKTRGQQVTLSCSPISGHRSVSWYQQTPGQGLQFLFEYFSETQRNKGNFPGRFSGRQFSNSRSEMNVSTLELGDSALYLCASSFFGGLAGSGGEQYFGPGTRLTVT.

This clonotype was counted at least ten times. This chain joins TRBV4-1 and TRBJ1-5; D gene unclear. The V end was cut by 1 base, the J end by 4 bases, with 2 bases between. CDR1 MGHRA and CDR2 YSYEKL come from the germline V gene. The CDR3 consists of 12 residues. The chain's CDR3 is CASSQGNQPQHF. CDR3 nucleotides: TGCGCCAGCAGCCAAGGGAATCAGCCCCAGCATTTT.

This clonotype was counted many times. The rearrangement joins TRBV7-3 to TRBJ1-6; D remains ambiguous. Germline loops: CDR1 SGHTA, CDR2 FQGTGA. The V gene lost 5 bases and the J gene lost 0 bases, with 2 bases spanning the gap. This CDR3 spans 13 amino acids. This CDR3 is CASSVSYNSPLHF. The CDR3 nucleotides read TGTGCCAGCAGCGTCTCCTATAATTCACCCCTCCACTTT.

Only a few counts were recorded for this clonotype. The chain links TRBV6-1 to TRBJ2-5, with D unresolved. The CDR3 loop spans 13 amino acids. In germline, CDR1 is MNHNS, CDR2 SASEGT. V lost 2 bases and J 7 bases, leaving 11 bases between the germline ends. CDR3 in DNA: TGTGCCAGCAGTGAACTCGCAATATCGACCCAGTACTTC. As protein: CASSELAISTQYF.

A remark on this clonotype: It may be a read error: a sequence one base away is much more abundant. The chain recombines TRBV6-5 with TRBJ2-2; unclear D gene. Germline CDR1 MNHEY, CDR2 SVGAGI. The CDR3 sequence is 13 residues long. V lost 2 bases to trimming and J lost 3 bases, with 4 bases between them. As DNA, the CDR3 is TGTGCCAGCAGTTACACGTACACCGGGGAGCTGTTTTTT. It yields the protein CASSYTYTGELFF.

This clonotype was detected a few times. This chain joins TRBV12-3 or TRBV12-4 and TRBJ1-5; the D gene is possibly TRBD1 (6 bases). This CDR3 region has 15 residues. V was shortened by 6 bases and J by 6 bases, with 18 bases between the two germline ends. The CDR3 sequence is CASSIDRWWGQPQHF. The CDR3 DNA follows: TGTGCCAGCAGCATCGACAGGTGGTGGGGTCAGCCCCAGCATTTT.

This clonotype was seen at least ten times. The chain employs TRBV15 and TRBJ2-2; no reliable D call. V dropped 3 bases and J dropped 6 bases, with 5 bases sitting between them. In germline, CDR1 is LNHNV, CDR2 YYDKDF (reference sequence). There are 12 residues in the CDR3. In DNA form, the CDR3 reads TGTGCCACCAGCAGGCATCCCGGGGAGCTGTTTTTT. Protein: CATSRHPGELFF.

This clonotype turned up a few times. One end of the junction varies from germline; a read error may be responsible. J is TRBJ1-1 and V is TRBV30; the D is unclear. The germline V gene encodes CDR1 GTSNPN and CDR2 SVGIG (reference sequence). This CDR3 has 11 amino acids. CDR3 residues: CAWSVQLQEIF. DNA of the CDR3: TGTGCCTGGAGTGTACAGTTGCAGGAGATCTTT.

This clonotype was seen at least ten times. J is TRBJ1-1 and V is TRBV20-1; tentative D call: TRBD1 (5 bases). Trimming removed 5 bases at V and 5 bases at J, with 12 bases between. The CDR3 loop spans 12 amino acids. Germline V gene lookup returns CDR1 DFQATT and CDR2 SNEGSKA (reference sequence). For the CDR3, the DNA is TGCAGTGCTTTGTTAGGGGAAACTGAAGCTTTCTTT. Protein product: CSALLGETEAFF.

The rearrangement uses TRBV6-1 and TRBJ1-2; no reliable D call. The CDR3 has 14 residues. Germline V gene lookup returns CDR1 MNHNS and CDR2 SASEGT. V was trimmed by 0 bases and J by 4 bases, leaving 9 bases between them. This chain's CDR3 is CASSEAGNVYGYTF. The CDR3 coding sequence is TGTGCCAGCAGTGAAGCGGGGAATGTCTATGGCTACACCTTC.

This clonotype was observed at least ten times. The chain has TRBV2 and TRBJ2-7; 9 positions match TRBD1. V trimming: 6 bases; J trimming: 1 base; junction bases outside the gene matches: 7. Germline V lookup: CDR1 SNHLY, CDR2 FYNNEI. The CDR3 loop spans 15 amino acids. As DNA, the CDR3 is TGTGCCAGCAGAGAACGGACAGGGGATTCCTACGAGCAGTACTTC. This encodes CASRERTGDSYEQYF. The complete variable domain, with remaining parts taken from reference TRBV2 and TRBJ2-7, reads EPEVTQTPSHQVTQMGQEVILRCVPISNHLYFYWYRQILGQKVEFLVSFYNNEISEKSEIFDDQFSVERPDGSNFTLKIRSTKLEDSAMYFCASRERTGDSYEQYFGPGTRLTVT.

This clonotype was seen once. The chain links TRBV13 to TRBJ2-7; weak D call: TRBD2 (6 bases). Germline lookup yields CDR1 PRHDT and CDR2 FYEKMQ (reference sequence). This CDR3 is 14 amino acids long. The V end was cut by 6 bases, the J end by 4 bases, with 16 bases between. CDR3 sequence (DNA): TGTGCCAGCAGACCCCCCCGGGGGAAGTACGAGCAGTACTTC. The encoded protein is CASRPPRGKYEQYF.

This clonotype was recorded at least ten times. The J gene is TRBJ1-3, the V gene TRBV6-4; possibly TRBD1 for D (5 bases). Germline V gene data show CDR1 as MRHNA and CDR2 as SNTAGT. CDR3 size: 13 residues. The V end was cut by 6 bases, the J end by 7 bases, with 13 bases between. The CDR3 DNA follows: TGTGCCAGCAGGCGGATAGGGGAGAACACCATATATTTT. This translates into CASRRIGENTIYF.

The chain joins TRBV6-2 or TRBV6-3 to TRBJ1-1; no clear D gene. Trimming removed 8 bases at V and 1 base at J, with 17 bases between. The CDR3 sequence is 15 residues long. The germline V gene has CDR1 MNHEY and CDR2 SVGEGT. The DNA for the CDR3 is TGTGCCAGCGGTGCGAGGGTCGTGGGGAACACTGAAGCTTTCTTT. The encoded protein is CASGARVVGNTEAFF.

This clonotype was seen a few times. The V call is TRBV11-2, the J call TRBJ2-2, with D perhaps matching TRBD2 (6 bases). CDR3 length equals 16 residues. CDR1 and CDR2 (germline): SGHAT, FQNNGV. The V gene lost 2 bases and the J gene lost 7 bases, with 17 bases spanning the gap. Here the CDR3 reads CASSLQFPLAGGELFF. Written as DNA, the CDR3 is TGTGCCAGCAGCTTACAATTTCCACTAGCAGGCGGGGAGCTGTTTTTT. The full variable domain, in which reference TRBV11-2 and TRBJ2-2 provide the parts outside the CDR3, is EAGVAQSPRYKIIEKRQSVAFWCNPISGHATLYWYQQILGQGPKLLIQFQNNGVVDDSQLPKDRFSAERLKGVDSTLKIQPAKLEDSAVYLCASSLQFPLAGGELFFGEGSRLTVL.

This clonotype was seen many times. CDR3 protein: CASSFGASEAFF. DNA of the CDR3: TGTGCCAGCAGCTTTGGTGCTTCTGAAGCTTTCTTT. The rearrangement uses TRBV7-2 and TRBJ1-1; unclear D gene. In germline, CDR1 is SGHTA, CDR2 FQGNSA. V dropped 3 bases and J dropped 6 bases, with 8 bases sitting between them. CDR3 length: 12 residues.

The chain recombines TRBV6-4 with TRBJ2-7; the match to TRBD2 covers 7 bases. CDR3 length: 12 amino acids. Germline assignment: CDR1 MRHNA and CDR2 SNTAGT. Trimming at V came to 5 bases and at J to 6 bases, leaving 4 bases not matched to a gene. CDR3 nucleotides: TGTGCCAGCAGTCGACTAGCTGTCGAGCAGTACTTC. Protein sequence: CASSRLAVEQYF.

The genes are TRBV25-1 and TRBJ1-1; no clear D gene. Trimming removed 5 bases from V and 8 bases from J, with 18 bases in between. This CDR3 contains 14 residues. From germline, CDR1 is MGHDK and CDR2 SYGVNS. The CDR3 region has the DNA TGTGCCAGCAGTTCCCGACCCTACAAGTTGGAAGCTTTCTTT. Translating gives CASSSRPYKLEAFF.

This clonotype was picked up many times. This chain joins TRBV20-1 and TRBJ2-5, with 13 nucleotides matching TRBD2. V was pared by 5 bases and J by 2 bases, with 5 bases of the junction left unmatched. The CDR3 contains 15 residues. Germline assignment: CDR1 DFQATT and CDR2 SNEGSKA (reference sequence). Here the CDR3 reads CSALGTSGAQETQYF. CDR3 nucleotides: TGCAGTGCTCTCGGGACTAGCGGGGCACAAGAGACCCAGTACTTC.

This clonotype was seen at least ten times. The chain is built from TRBV12-3 or TRBV12-4 and TRBJ2-7; 9 nucleotides line up with TRBD1. V trimming: 6 bases; J trimming: 6 bases; junction bases outside the gene matches: 6. The CDR3 totals 13 residues. In nucleotides, the CDR3 is TGTGCCAGCAGGACAGGGGGAAGATCCGAGCAGTACTTC. This codes for CASRTGGRSEQYF.

On this clonotype: This may stem from a read error, because a much larger clone lies one nucleotide away. J is TRBJ2-4 and V is TRBV2; 7 bases map to TRBD1. The CDR3 has 13 residues. The V gene's germline CDR1 is SNHLY and CDR2 FYNNEI. CDR3 sequence (DNA): TGTGCCAGCAGTGAGGGACAGCGAAACATTAAGTACTTC. This encodes CASSEGQRNIKYF. The whole variable domain, filled in from reference TRBV2 and TRBJ2-4, reads EPEVTQTPSHQVTQMGQEVILRCVPISNHLYFYWYRQILGQKVEFLVSFYNNEISEKSEIFDDQFSVERPDGSNFTLKIRSTKLEDSAMYFCASSEGQRNIKYFGAGTRLSVL.

This clonotype was recorded at least ten times. The chain is built from TRBV12-3 or TRBV12-4 and TRBJ2-2; D gene uncertain. The CDR3 spans 14 residues. V lost 0 bases to trimming and J lost 6 bases, with 8 bases between them. The CDR3, as DNA: TGTGCCAGCAGTTTAGCGGGTCCCCCCGGGGAGCTGTTTTTT. Translated, it gives CASSLAGPPGELFF.

The sample holds one count of this clonotype. The chain carries TRBV19 and TRBJ2-2, with TRBD2 as a possible D gene (5 bases). This CDR3 has 15 residues. The V end lost 5 bases, the J end lost 0 bases, and 10 bases lay between the germline ends. Germline CDR1 and CDR2: LNHDA and SQIVND (reference sequence). CDR3 loop: CASSPEGTNTGELFF. The CDR3 nucleotides read TGTGCCAGTAGTCCAGAGGGTACGAACACCGGGGAGCTGTTTTTT.

This clonotype turned up a few times. The chain joins TRBV11-2 to TRBJ1-3; weak D call: TRBD1 (6 bases). Trimming stripped 2 bases from V and 5 bases from J, with 19 bases between. The CDR3 length is 17 residues. In germline, CDR1 is SGHAT, CDR2 FQNNGV. The CDR3 sequence: CASSLRFEGGRRNTIYF. In DNA, the CDR3 is TGTGCCAGCAGCTTAAGGTTTGAGGGGGGCAGAAGAAACACCATATATTTT.

This clonotype was counted ten times or more. The chain combines TRBV20-1 with TRBJ2-3; tentative D call: TRBD2 (6 bases). Germline CDR1 DFQATT, CDR2 SNEGSKA (reference sequence). V gave up 4 bases and J gave up 2 bases, with 13 bases separating them. This CDR3 has 14 residues. CDR3 sequence (DNA): TGCAGTGCTACACCGGGACTTTACACAGATACGCAGTATTTT. Amino acids: CSATPGLYTDTQYF.